This T cell receptor beta chain was obtained from a study of shared T cell receptors in the human thymus. Method: immunoSEQ multiplex PCR; TCRdb's copy keeps in-frame clones and lacks some. The sample records 700,000 or so clones, over 75% being singletons. CDR3 length: 14 amino acids. Germline V gene data show CDR1 as MNHEY and CDR2 as SMNVEV (reference sequence). Trimming cost V 0 bases and J 2 bases, with 7 bases left between them. The same sample was also used in a study of human thymus T cells. From that study: The study used thymus tissue resected during corrective heart surgery. V and J gene usage appeared biased in thymic and blood repertoires. As related research reported, thymic repertoires overlapped highly among unrelated individuals.

This TCR was sampled from a girl in the first two years of life with a congenital heart defect. The material sequenced was thymocytes. V is TRBV27 and J is TRBJ1-2, with unresolved D. The CDR3: CASSLSGRNYGYTF. In nucleotides, the CDR3 is TGTGCCAGCAGTTTATCCGGGAGGAACTATGGCTACACCTTC.